These T cell receptor beta chains were read from a single sample in a study of cytomegalovirus exposure and HLA in healthy donors. Assay: immunoSEQ multiplex PCR; the TCRdb copy retains only in-frame clones and omits some. The sample yields about 120,000 clones, roughly 88% seen once. Source material: PBMCs. The receptor set was obtained from a woman aged 18-29 years in good health and CMV-seropositive. CDR3s include the opening cysteine and the closing phenylalanine or tryptophan. Fields, in order: J gene, V gene, CDR3 length, clone size, D gene, CDR3 protein, CDR3 DNA. The D gene is left open where the match is weak. Size is stated for part of the rows, as once, few or many counts, or as a class when the clone is expanded.

J: TRBJ2-7; V: TRBV9; length: 14; size: few; D: -; CDR3: CASSAGGPAHGQYF; DNA: TGTGCCAGCAGCGCAGGAGGACCAGCCCACGGGCAGTACTTC
J: TRBJ1-1; V: TRBV6-1; length: 13; size: once; D: -; CDR3: CASTTTGDTEAFF; DNA: TGTGCCAGCACCACGACGGGTGACACTGAAGCTTTCTTT
J: TRBJ2-3; V: TRBV19; length: 15; size: -; D: TRBD2; CDR3: CASSTVAGGPDTQYF; DNA: TGTGCCAGTAGCACCGTAGCGGGGGGGCCAGATACGCAGTATTTT
J: TRBJ2-1; V: TRBV7-2; length: 15; size: -; D: TRBD2; CDR3: CASSSTSGQYNEQFF; DNA: TGTGCCAGCAGCTCTACTAGCGGCCAATACAATGAGCAGTTCTTC
J: TRBJ2-1; V: TRBV7-9; length: 15; size: -; D: -; CDR3: CASSFTSASYNEQFF; DNA: TGTGCCAGCAGCTTTACTAGTGCCTCCTACAATGAGCAGTTCTTC
J: TRBJ1-2; V: TRBV6-5; length: 12; size: -; D: -; CDR3: CASSSPSGQNTF; DNA: TGTGCCAGCAGTTCGCCTTCTGGTCAGAACACCTTC
J: TRBJ1-5; V: TRBV5-1; length: 18; size: -; D: -; CDR3: CASSLARDLGNSNQPQHF; DNA: TGCGCCAGCAGCTTGGCCAGGGATCTGGGTAATAGCAATCAGCCCCAGCATTTT
J: TRBJ1-1; V: TRBV27; length: 15; size: -; D: -; CDR3: CASRAGRALNTEAFF; DNA: TGTGCCAGCAGGGCGGGACGAGCCTTGAACACTGAAGCTTTCTTT
J: TRBJ2-2; V: TRBV27; length: 16; size: -; D: TRBD1; CDR3: CASSLVGGDGTGELFF; DNA: TGTGCCAGCAGTTTAGTAGGGGGCGACGGCACCGGGGAGCTGTTTTTT
J: TRBJ1-2; V: TRBV29-1; length: 15; size: -; D: TRBD1; CDR3: CSVEDGTRGSVGYTF; DNA: TGCAGCGTTGAAGATGGGACCAGGGGGTCGGTTGGCTACACCTTC
J: TRBJ1-2; V: TRBV7-9; length: 17; size: -; D: -; CDR3: CASSPAGWRGSRDGYTF; DNA: TGTGCCAGCAGCCCGGCGGGGTGGAGGGGCAGTCGTGATGGCTACACCTTC
J: TRBJ1-2; V: TRBV11-2; length: 14; size: -; D: TRBD1; CDR3: CASSRTGGSDGYTF; DNA: TGTGCCAGCAGCCGGACAGGGGGCAGCGATGGCTACACCTTC
J: TRBJ2-3; V: TRBV18; length: 17; size: -; D: TRBD2; CDR3: CASSPQGLAGGEDTQYF; DNA: TGTGCCAGCTCACCGCAGGGACTAGCGGGGGGGGAAGATACGCAGTATTTT
J: TRBJ2-3; V: TRBV18; length: 15; size: once; D: TRBD2; CDR3: CASSTAGGFTDTQYF; DNA: TGTGCCAGCTCAACGGCGGGGGGTTTCACAGATACGCAGTATTTT
J: TRBJ2-3; V: TRBV6-5; length: 15; size: -; D: -; CDR3: CASSLGGALTDTQYF; DNA: TGTGCCAGCAGTTTAGGAGGGGCGCTCACAGATACGCAGTATTTT
J: TRBJ2-1; V: TRBV2; length: 15; size: -; D: TRBD2; CDR3: CANEISGVSYNEQFF; DNA: TGTGCCAACGAGATTAGCGGGGTTTCCTACAATGAGCAGTTCTTC
J: TRBJ1-1; V: TRBV7-9; length: 14; size: once; D: TRBD1; CDR3: CASSLAGGQGKGFF; DNA: TGTGCCAGCAGCTTAGCGGGGGGACAGGGGAAGGGTTTCTTT
J: TRBJ2-3; V: TRBV7-8; length: 22; size: -; D: TRBD1; CDR3: CASSLDRTGAFRSRTTTDTQYF; DNA: TGTGCCAGCAGCTTAGATCGCACAGGGGCCTTCAGGAGCCGGACGACCACAGATACGCAGTATTTT
J: TRBJ2-2; V: TRBV7-3; length: 16; size: -; D: -; CDR3: CASSLTQQKNTGELFF; DNA: TGTGCCAGCAGCTTAACACAACAGAAGAACACCGGGGAGCTGTTTTTT
J: TRBJ2-5; V: TRBV2; length: 15; size: -; D: TRBD1; CDR3: CASSEGQGAGETQYF; DNA: TGTGCCAGCAGTGAAGGACAGGGGGCAGGGGAGACCCAGTACTTC
J: TRBJ1-2; V: TRBV9; length: 15; size: -; D: TRBD1; CDR3: CASSVAAGTGYGYTF; DNA: TGTGCCAGCAGCGTAGCTGCCGGGACAGGCTATGGCTACACCTTC
J: TRBJ1-2; V: TRBV6-5; length: 15; size: -; D: TRBD1; CDR3: CASSYSPDRGDGYTF; DNA: TGTGCCAGCAGTTACTCACCGGACAGGGGGGATGGCTACACCTTC
J: TRBJ1-2; V: TRBV2; length: 15; size: -; D: TRBD1; CDR3: CASNEQGAGLYGYTF; DNA: TGTGCCAGTAACGAACAGGGGGCGGGTCTCTATGGCTACACCTTC
J: TRBJ2-5; V: TRBV6-1; length: 13; size: -; D: TRBD1; CDR3: CASTPGGEKTQYF; DNA: TGTGCCAGTACACCAGGGGGCGAAAAGACCCAGTACTTC
J: TRBJ2-3; V: TRBV19; length: 14; size: -; D: TRBD1; CDR3: CASRLTGNTDTQYF; DNA: TGTGCCAGTCGTTTGACAGGGAACACAGATACGCAGTATTTT
J: TRBJ1-4; V: TRBV2; length: 10; size: few; D: -; CDR3: CASSEQGLFF; DNA: TGTGCCAGCAGTGAACAGGGTCTGTTTTTT
J: TRBJ2-3; V: TRBV2; length: 14; size: -; D: TRBD2; CDR3: CASIYQRGGDTQYF; DNA: TGTGCCAGCATCTACCAGCGGGGGGGAGATACGCAGTATTTT
J: TRBJ2-1; V: TRBV15; length: 15; size: -; D: TRBD1; CDR3: CATSKDRTSYNEQFF; DNA: TGTGCCACCAGTAAGGACAGGACCTCCTACAATGAGCAGTTCTTC
J: TRBJ1-1; V: TRBV5-6; length: 12; size: -; D: -; CDR3: CASSLRGTEAFF; DNA: TGTGCCAGCAGCTTGAGGGGGACTGAAGCTTTCTTT
J: TRBJ2-3; V: TRBV5-1; length: 16; size: -; D: TRBD1; CDR3: CASSRTGGKATDTQYF; DNA: TGCGCCAGCAGCCGGACAGGGGGGAAGGCAACAGATACGCAGTATTTT
J: TRBJ2-7; V: TRBV10-3; length: 13; size: once; D: TRBD2; CDR3: CAISREGSYEQYF; DNA: TGTGCCATCAGTCGGGAGGGGAGTTACGAGCAGTACTTC
J: TRBJ2-4; V: TRBV14; length: 20; size: -; D: -; CDR3: CASSTGGAGATFKAKNIQYF; DNA: TGTGCCAGCAGCACGGGTGGGGCAGGGGCTACCTTTAAGGCCAAAAACATTCAGTACTTC
J: TRBJ1-2; V: TRBV19; length: 15; size: few; D: TRBD1; CDR3: CASSHPGQGAFGYTF; DNA: TGTGCCAGTAGCCACCCCGGACAGGGGGCGTTTGGCTACACCTTC
J: TRBJ2-7; V: TRBV10-3; length: 15; size: -; D: TRBD1; CDR3: CAISESGQGWDEQYF; DNA: TGTGCCATCAGTGAGTCGGGACAGGGGTGGGACGAGCAGTACTTC
J: TRBJ1-5; V: TRBV5-1; length: 15; size: -; D: -; CDR3: CASSLGEMGHQPQHF; DNA: TGCGCCAGCAGCTTGGGAGAAATGGGGCACCAGCCCCAGCATTTT
J: TRBJ2-3; V: TRBV11-2; length: 15; size: -; D: TRBD2; CDR3: CASSIAGGSTDTQYF; DNA: TGTGCCAGCAGCATAGCGGGAGGAAGCACAGATACGCAGTATTTT
J: TRBJ2-2; V: TRBV29-1; length: 13; size: -; D: -; CDR3: CSARAPEAGELFF; DNA: TGCAGCGCTCGGGCCCCGGAGGCCGGGGAGCTGTTTTTT
J: TRBJ2-7; V: TRBV2; length: 15; size: few; D: TRBD1; CDR3: CASSERDRSSYEQYF; DNA: TGTGCCAGCAGTGAGCGGGACAGGAGCTCCTACGAGCAGTACTTC
J: TRBJ2-3; V: TRBV7-3; length: 13; size: -; D: TRBD2; CDR3: CASSGTSADTQYF; DNA: TGTGCCAGCAGCGGGACTAGCGCAGATACGCAGTATTTT
J: TRBJ2-1; V: TRBV12-5; length: 16; size: -; D: TRBD1; CDR3: CASGLVTTGGHNEQFF; DNA: TGTGCTAGTGGTTTGGTAACGACAGGGGGCCACAATGAGCAGTTCTTC
J: TRBJ2-6; V: TRBV30; length: 16; size: -; D: -; CDR3: CAWSRDKSSGANVLTF; DNA: TGTGCCTGGTCCCGGGACAAGAGCTCTGGGGCCAACGTCCTGACTTTC
J: TRBJ2-7; V: TRBV13; length: 16; size: -; D: TRBD1; CDR3: CASSLSVGTDRYEQYF; DNA: TGTGCCAGCAGCTTATCTGTCGGGACAGATCGCTACGAGCAGTACTTC
J: TRBJ1-3; V: TRBV7-2; length: 14; size: -; D: TRBD1; CDR3: CASSFGQGGNTIYF; DNA: TGTGCCAGCAGCTTCGGACAGGGCGGAAACACCATATATTTT
J: TRBJ1-1; V: TRBV4-3; length: 14; size: once; D: -; CDR3: CASSPASLNTEAFF; DNA: TGCGCCAGCAGCCCAGCGTCCCTAAACACTGAAGCTTTCTTT
J: TRBJ1-2; V: TRBV4-3; length: 14; size: -; D: TRBD1; CDR3: CASSQETGDYGYTF; DNA: TGCGCCAGCAGCCAAGAAACAGGGGACTATGGCTACACCTTC
J: TRBJ1-1; V: TRBV5-6; length: 15; size: -; D: -; CDR3: CASSLDLDLNTEAFF; DNA: TGTGCCAGCAGCTTGGACTTGGACTTGAACACTGAAGCTTTCTTT
J: TRBJ2-1; V: TRBV7-8; length: 15; size: -; D: -; CDR3: CASSSGLLPYNEQFF; DNA: TGTGCCAGCAGCTCGGGACTTCTTCCCTACAATGAGCAGTTCTTC
J: TRBJ2-1; V: TRBV7-2; length: 16; size: -; D: TRBD2; CDR3: CASSPGGGYTYNEQFF; DNA: TGTGCCAGCAGCCCCGGCGGGGGATACACCTACAATGAGCAGTTCTTC
J: TRBJ1-2; V: TRBV15; length: 18; size: -; D: TRBD1; CDR3: CATSRTLGGTGGAYGYTF; DNA: TGTGCCACCAGCAGAACCCTGGGAGGGACAGGGGGCGCCTATGGCTACACCTTC
J: TRBJ2-5; V: TRBV7-8; length: 14; size: -; D: TRBD2; CDR3: CASSSHRGGETQYF; DNA: TGTGCCAGCAGCTCTCATCGCGGGGGGGAGACCCAGTACTTC
J: TRBJ2-2; V: TRBV6-1; length: 15; size: -; D: -; CDR3: CATILGLSNTGELFF; DNA: TGTGCCACGATCTTGGGACTTTCGAACACCGGGGAGCTGTTTTTT
J: TRBJ2-2; V: TRBV7-3; length: 16; size: -; D: TRBD1; CDR3: CASSSPGQGATGELFF; DNA: TGTGCCAGCAGCTCCCCGGGACAGGGGGCGACCGGGGAGCTGTTTTTT
J: TRBJ1-1; V: TRBV6-1; length: 13; size: -; D: -; CDR3: CASSDGGVTGAFF; DNA: TGTGCCAGCAGTGACGGGGGAGTGACTGGAGCTTTCTTT
J: TRBJ2-5; V: TRBV4-1; length: 15; size: -; D: TRBD2; CDR3: CASSRVGTSKETQYF; DNA: TGCGCCAGCAGCCGCGTCGGGACTAGTAAAGAGACCCAGTACTTC